The 22 T cell receptor beta chains listed next were all sequenced from one sample in a study of blood T cell repertoires in COVID-19. Sequencing was performed with immunoSEQ multiplex PCR; in TCRdb, only in-frame clones are kept and a portion is missing. The data show 400,000 or so clones, over 75% seen once. Specimen: PBMCs or T cells enriched from blood (not recorded which). These TCRs come from a man aged 25 to 40 who had recovered from COVID-19.

This chain connects TRBV19 to TRBJ1-6; tentatively, D is TRBD1 (6 bases). The CDR3 is made up of 16 amino acids. Trimming took 6 bases from V and 7 from J, leaving 19 bases between them. The germline V gene encodes CDR1 LNHDA and CDR2 SQIVND (reference sequence). The CDR3 region is CASSPNDRRKNSPLHF. The CDR3 DNA sequence: TGTGCCAGTAGCCCTAACGACAGGCGAAAAAATTCACCCCTCCACTTT.

The chain employs TRBV12-3 or TRBV12-4 and TRBJ1-1; no firm D call. The ends were cut back, 3 bases at V and 0 bases at J, with 5 bases in the middle. There are 13 residues in the CDR3. CDR3 DNA: TGTGCCAGCAGTTTCGGGATGAACACTGAAGCTTTCTTT. Its translation is CASSFGMNTEAFF.

This clone was detected once. The V gene is TRBV5-1, the J gene TRBJ2-5, with TRBD1 matching 7 bases. The CDR3 is made up of 15 amino acids. The V gene end was trimmed by 3 bases and the J gene end by 0 bases; junction bases not matched to a gene: 5. The germline CDR1 and CDR2 sequences are SGHRS and YFSETQ. CDR3 in DNA: TGCGCCAGCAGCTCACAGGGGTTCGACCAAGAGACCCAGTACTTC. Protein product: CASSSQGFDQETQYF.

Notes on this clone: This same CDR3 is encoded by further DNA sequences in the sample. The J gene is TRBJ1-5, the V gene TRBV9; D is unresolved. V lost 0 bases to trimming and J lost 0 bases, with 4 bases between them. CDR1 and CDR2 (germline): SGDLS, YYNGEE. This CDR3 region has 14 residues. The CDR3 reads CASSVDGSNQPQHF. CDR3 nucleotides: TGTGCCAGCAGCGTAGACGGTAGCAATCAGCCCCAGCATTTT.

The gene calls are TRBV11-2 and TRBJ1-6, with D tentatively TRBD1 (5 bases). CDR3 length: 14 amino acids. Germline assignment: CDR1 SGHAT and CDR2 FQNNGV. Trimming took off 0 bases at V and 10 bases at J, with 10 bases between the two ends. As DNA, the CDR3 is TGTGCCAGCAGCTTAGAGGGAGGGGTCTCACCCCTCCACTTT. This codes for CASSLEGGVSPLHF.

In DNA form, the CDR3 reads TGCGCCAGCAAACCCCTAGCGGGAACGAGCTCCTACAATGAGCAGTTCTTC. Protein sequence: CASKPLAGTSSYNEQFF. The chain joins TRBV10-2 to TRBJ2-1; 9 bases agree with TRBD2. V lost 7 bases to trimming and J lost 0 bases; unmatched junction nucleotides: 10. This CDR3 is 17 amino acids long. Germline V gene lookup returns CDR1 WSHSY and CDR2 SAAADI.

CDR3 in DNA: TGTGCCAGCTCACCACCGGGGCTAGCGGGGGTGAATGAGCAGTTCTTC. It specifies CASSPPGLAGVNEQFF. The gene calls are TRBV18 and TRBJ2-1; the match to TRBD2 covers 10 bases. Per germline, CDR1 KGHSH and CDR2 LQKENI. V gave up 0 bases and J gave up 7 bases; unmatched junction bases: 6. The CDR3 spans 16 residues.

The chain recombines TRBV5-1 with TRBJ1-3; D remains ambiguous. Trimming removed 0 bases from V and 6 bases from J, with 10 bases in between. Germline V gene data show CDR1 as SGHRS and CDR2 as YFSETQ. The CDR3 has 14 amino acids. The CDR3 loop is CASSLVGRENTIYF. The CDR3 DNA reads as TGCGCCAGCAGCTTGGTTGGGCGAGAAAACACCATATATTTT.

The chain carries TRBV27 and TRBJ1-5, with D unclear. The CDR3 contains 14 residues. V lost 5 bases and J 2 bases, leaving 10 bases between the germline ends. The germline CDR1 and CDR2 sequences are MNHEY and SMNVEV (reference sequence). The CDR3 DNA follows: TGTGCCAGCAGTCTACGTATGGGCAATCAGCCCCAGCATTTT. It is translated as CASSLRMGNQPQHF.

The gene calls are TRBV7-6 and TRBJ1-3; a possible D gene is TRBD1 (5 bases). This CDR3 has 16 residues. Trimming stripped 3 bases from V and 2 bases from J, with 14 bases between. Germline values: CDR1 SGHVS, CDR2 FNYEAQ. CDR3 amino acids: CASSFGTGGAGNTIYF. CDR3 coding DNA: TGTGCCAGCAGCTTCGGGACCGGGGGGGCTGGAAACACCATATATTTT.

The chain has TRBV7-8 and TRBJ2-5, with D tentatively TRBD1 (7 bases). Looked up from germline, CDR1 is SGHVS and CDR2 is FQNEAQ. The CDR3 totals 14 residues. V was trimmed by 2 bases and J by 4 bases, leaving 11 bases between them. In DNA form, the CDR3 reads TGTGCCAGCAGCTTATTCCAGGGGGGAGAGACCCAGTACTTC. Translated, it gives CASSLFQGGETQYF.

This chain uses TRBV27 with TRBJ2-3; 10 bases fit TRBD2. Germline V gene sequence: CDR1 MNHEY, CDR2 SMNVEV (reference sequence). Unmatched junction bases numbered 13, after V lost 0 bases and J lost 7 bases. This CDR3 has 18 amino acids. The DNA for the CDR3 is TGTGCCAGCAGTTTATCTTACCAGCGGGAGGGGAGGGGGAATACGCAGTATTTT. Encoded protein: CASSLSYQREGRGNTQYF.

This chain joins TRBV19 and TRBJ2-2; no reliable D call. CDR3 length: 15 residues. Germline lookup yields CDR1 LNHDA and CDR2 SQIVND (reference sequence). V lost 6 bases, J lost 0 bases, and 11 bases lay in between. This chain's CDR3 is CASSAETSNTGELFF. The CDR3 DNA follows: TGTGCCAGTAGCGCTGAGACATCGAACACCGGGGAGCTGTTTTTT.

V gene TRBV19 combines with J gene TRBJ2-3, with D hard to call. Trimming removed 1 base at V and 0 bases at J, with 5 bases between. Germline V gives CDR1 LNHDA, CDR2 SQIVND (reference sequence). There are 14 residues in the CDR3. The CDR3 sequence: CASSIASSTDTQYF. The CDR3 region has the DNA TGTGCCAGTAGTATAGCCTCTAGCACAGATACGCAGTATTTT.

For the CDR3, the DNA is TGTGCCAGCAGCGTAGGGACAGGGGGATTCACTGAAGCTTTCTTT. This sequence encodes CASSVGTGGFTEAFF. This sequence joins TRBV9 and TRBJ1-1; 10 positions match TRBD1. J was trimmed by 4 bases and V by 0 bases; bases with no gene match: 3. The CDR3 covers 15 residues. The germline CDR1 and CDR2 sequences are SGDLS and YYNGEE.

The chain carries TRBV24-1 and TRBJ2-5, with TRBD2 matching 8 bases. V lost 5 bases to trimming and J lost 3 bases; unmatched junction nucleotides: 4. The length of the CDR3 is 14 residues. Germline CDR1 and CDR2: KGHDR and SFDVKD. CDR3 sequence (DNA): TGTGCCACCAGTGGAACGGGGGGGAAAGAGACCCAGTACTTC. Amino acids: CATSGTGGKETQYF.

The V and J genes are TRBV3-1 (or the pseudogene TRBV3-2) and TRBJ2-5; TRBD2 is a possible D gene (6 bases). The CDR3 runs to 15 residues. V dropped 3 bases and J dropped 2 bases, with 13 bases sitting between them. Per the germline V gene, CDR1 is LGHDT and CDR2 is YNNKEL (reference sequence). The CDR3 sequence is CASSQFHGGQETQYF. CDR3 nucleotide sequence: TGTGCCAGCAGCCAGTTCCACGGGGGACAAGAGACCCAGTACTTC.

This sequence joins TRBV7-9 and TRBJ2-2, with D tentatively TRBD2 (5 bases). This CDR3 contains 15 residues. Per germline, CDR1 SEHNR and CDR2 FQNEAQ (reference sequence). The ends were cut back, 3 bases at V and 6 bases at J, with 14 bases in the middle. CDR3 DNA sequence: TGTGCCAGCAGCTTCTCGGTGGGAGAAGCCGGGGAGCTGTTTTTT. Its translation: CASSFSVGEAGELFF.

V and J are TRBV5-1 and TRBJ2-7, with 9 bases fitting TRBD1. The length of the CDR3 is 13 residues. The germline gives CDR1 SGHRS, CDR2 YFSETQ. With V trimmed by 5 bases and J by 3 bases, 3 bases remained unmatched. The CDR3 loop reads CASSKTGGYEQYF. The CDR3 DNA reads TGCGCCAGCAGTAAGACAGGGGGCTACGAGCAGTACTTC.

V and J are TRBV6-1 and TRBJ2-7; D uncertain. Trimming left V 1 base short and J 10 bases short, with 11 bases between. This CDR3 region has 12 residues. The germline V gene has CDR1 MNHNS and CDR2 SASEGT. Here the CDR3 DNA reads TGTGCCAGCAGTGAAGGAAACCGACTTCAGTACTTC. Its protein is CASSEGNRLQYF.

The chain has TRBV27 and TRBJ1-1, with 8 bases fitting TRBD1. In germline, CDR1 is MNHEY, CDR2 SMNVEV (reference sequence). The CDR3 covers 13 residues. V trimming: 5 bases; J trimming: 4 bases; junction bases outside the gene matches: 3. The CDR3 region has the DNA TGTGCCAGCAGTATTGACAGGGGCACTGAAGCTTTCTTT. Translation gives CASSIDRGTEAFF.

The V and J genes are TRBV27 and TRBJ2-2; 7 positions match TRBD2. CDR3 size: 16 residues. Looked up from germline, CDR1 is MNHEY and CDR2 is SMNVEV (reference sequence). The V gene end was trimmed by 4 bases and the J gene end by 6 bases; junction bases not matched to a gene: 11. The DNA of the CDR3 is TGTGCCAGCAGTTATAAGGGGCGGGGGTTTGCCGGGGAGCTGTTTTTT. This sequence encodes CASSYKGRGFAGELFF.